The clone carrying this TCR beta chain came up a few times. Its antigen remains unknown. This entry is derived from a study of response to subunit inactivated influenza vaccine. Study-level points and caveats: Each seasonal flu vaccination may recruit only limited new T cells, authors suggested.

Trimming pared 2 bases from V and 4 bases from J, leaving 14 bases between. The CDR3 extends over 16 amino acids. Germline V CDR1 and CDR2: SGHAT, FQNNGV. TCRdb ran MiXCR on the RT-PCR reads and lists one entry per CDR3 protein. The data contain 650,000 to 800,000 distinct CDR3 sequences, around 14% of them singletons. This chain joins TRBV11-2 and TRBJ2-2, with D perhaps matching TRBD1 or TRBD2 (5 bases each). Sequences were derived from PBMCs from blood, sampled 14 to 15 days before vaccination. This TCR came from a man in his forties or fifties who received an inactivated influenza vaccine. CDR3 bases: TGTGCCAGCAGCTTAATAGCGTGGCAGGGCACCGGGGAGCTGTTTTTT. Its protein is CASSLIAWQGTGELFF.